What follows describes a single T cell receptor beta chain. The data derive from a study of blood T cell repertoires in COVID-19. The protocol was immunoSEQ multiplex PCR, while the TCRdb copy is restricted to in-frame clones and leaves out a portion. The data contain some 160,000 clones, 78% of them singletons. Germline CDR1 and CDR2: MRHNA and SNTAGT. V was clipped by 1 base and J by 4 bases, with 16 bases between them. This CDR3 contains 16 residues. V is TRBV6-4 and J is TRBJ1-1; D is possibly TRBD1 (6 bases). The clonotype comes from a woman aged 80 or over with acute or convalescent COVID-19. The sample consisted of peripheral blood. DNA for the CDR3: TGTGCCAGCAGTGACTGGGCTTGGGGCAGGGGCACTGAAGCTTTCTTT. This sequence encodes CASSDWAWGRGTEAFF.